What follows are 23 T cell receptor beta chains derived from one specimen sequenced in a study of CD8 T cells in ankylosing spondylitis. TCRdb reanalysed the 5' RACE reads using MiXCR and keeps one entry per CDR3 protein. Of around 480,000 distinct CDR3 sequences in the sample, 17% are singletons; the top ten hold approximately 1%. The study, taken as a whole, reports: Seemingly distinctive of ankylosing spondylitis blood was a TCR beta motif formed by eight highly homologous variants.

What these receptors recognize is not known. The sequenced material came from blood, either unsorted or a sorted T cell fraction (not recorded which). These receptors were taken from a male donor with ankylosing spondylitis.

The chain's CDR3 is CASSPSGGTGNTIYF. CDR3 DNA sequence: TGCGCCAGCAGCCCCAGTGGGGGGACTGGAAACACCATATATTTT. The chain has TRBV5-1 and TRBJ1-3, with D possibly matching TRBD1 (5 bases). Looked up from germline, CDR1 is SGHRS and CDR2 is YFSETQ. The CDR3 has 15 amino acids. V was pared by 4 bases and J by 2 bases, with 13 bases between.

V usage is TRBV29-1 and J usage is TRBJ1-1; D remains ambiguous. Trimming stripped 5 bases from V and 8 bases from J, with 9 bases between. The V gene's germline CDR1 is SQVTM and CDR2 ANQGSEA. The CDR3 has 10 amino acids. The CDR3 DNA reads as TGCAGCGTTCAAGGTGAAGAAGCTTTCTTT. Residues: CSVQGEEAFF.

The CDR3 sequence is CASSLRGGAAFF. The CDR3 region has the DNA TGCGCCAGCAGCTTGCGGGGTGGGGCGGCTTTCTTT. The chain combines TRBV5-1 with TRBJ1-1, with D possibly matching TRBD1 (5 bases). CDR3 size: 12 residues. Germline V gives CDR1 SGHRS, CDR2 YFSETQ. Trimming took 1 base from V and 11 from J, leaving 12 bases between them.

This chain uses TRBV7-2 with TRBJ1-4; D call uncertain. Germline CDR1 reads SGHTA; CDR2 reads FQGNSA. The CDR3 extends over 14 amino acids. Trimming took off 4 bases at V and 8 bases at J, with 14 bases between the two ends. The CDR3 region is CASSSQSLGEKLFF. Written as DNA, the CDR3 is TGTGCCAGCAGCTCTCAGTCCCTCGGGGAAAAACTGTTTTTT.

The rearrangement uses TRBV20-1 and TRBJ2-7, with a weak D call TRBD2 (5 bases). The CDR3 is 13 amino acids. Germline values: CDR1 DFQATT, CDR2 SNEGSKA (reference sequence). With 2 bases removed from V and 6 bases from J, the gap between germline ends came to 14 bases. The CDR3 coding sequence is TGCAGTGCTAGAAAAAACCTAGCTCGCGAGCAGTACTTC. Its translation is CSARKNLAREQYF.

This clonotype was seen only a few times. This sequence joins TRBV28 and TRBJ1-5; a possible D gene is TRBD1 (5 bases). This CDR3 contains 15 residues. The germline gives CDR1 MDHEN, CDR2 SYDVKM. With 8 bases removed from V and 0 bases from J, the gap between germline ends came to 14 bases. The CDR3 DNA follows: TGTGCCAGCTACCCGGAGAGGGGTAGCAATCAGCCCCAGCATTTT. Its translation: CASYPERGSNQPQHF.

The chain uses TRBV12-3 or TRBV12-4 and TRBJ2-3; 7 bases match TRBD2. The V gene end was trimmed by 5 bases and the J gene end by 6 bases; junction bases not matched to a gene: 14. The CDR3 has 16 residues. CDR3 bases: TGTGCCAGCAGTCCCGATAGCGGGCTCCGGGGGGATACGCAGTATTTT. The encoded protein is CASSPDSGLRGDTQYF.

This clonotype was detected only a few times. The chain is built from TRBV10-3 and TRBJ2-7, with D unresolved. Trimming stripped 0 bases from V and 3 bases from J, with 12 bases between. CDR3 size: 15 residues. Looked up from germline, CDR1 is ENHRY and CDR2 is SYGVKD. The CDR3 DNA follows: TGTGCCATCAGTGAGTCGGGGATCACCTACTACGAGCAGTACTTC. Its protein product is CAISESGITYYEQYF.

The table lists this clonotype with a few counts. The genes are TRBV29-1 and TRBJ2-3; 9 bases fit TRBD1. This CDR3 is 14 amino acids long. V shed 7 bases and J 5 bases; nucleotides not matched to a gene: 10. The germline CDR1 and CDR2 sequences are SQVTM and ANQGSEA. CDR3 DNA: TGCAGCGCAGAGGACAGGGGAACGGGAGATACGCAGTATTTT. Protein sequence: CSAEDRGTGDTQYF.

This clonotype was found a few times. The rearrangement joins TRBV6-4 to TRBJ2-3, with 7 bases lining up with TRBD1. The CDR3 loop spans 15 amino acids. With 4 bases clipped from V and 4 bases from J, the junction kept 8 bases outside the gene matches. The germline V gene encodes CDR1 MRHNA and CDR2 SNTAGT. The CDR3 loop is CASSAFQTGPDTQYF. For the CDR3, the DNA is TGTGCCAGCAGTGCCTTCCAGACAGGGCCAGATACGCAGTATTTT.

This clonotype was seen at least ten times. The J gene is TRBJ1-2, the V gene TRBV4-2; 12 bases match TRBD1. CDR3 length: 16 residues. Germline values: CDR1 LGHNA, CDR2 YNFKEQ. With 0 bases clipped from V and 8 bases from J, the junction kept 7 bases outside the gene matches. The CDR3 coding sequence is TGTGCCAGCAGCCAAGACCCGGGACAGGGGGCTTCCGGCTACACCTTC. Translated, it gives CASSQDPGQGASGYTF.

J is TRBJ2-1 and V is TRBV9, with D tentatively TRBD2 (7 bases). Germline V lookup: CDR1 SGDLS, CDR2 YYNGEE. The CDR3 runs 16 residues. The V end lost 0 bases, the J end lost 4 bases, and 14 bases lay between the germline ends. The CDR3 spells CASSVARAGQYNEQFF. CDR3 sequence (DNA): TGTGCCAGCAGCGTAGCGCGAGCGGGACAATACAATGAGCAGTTCTTC.

The chain recombines TRBV10-3 with TRBJ2-7, with 8 bases matching TRBD1. The CDR3 runs 13 residues. Losses at the gene ends were 5 bases for V and 3 bases for J; bases not matched to a gene: 3. CDR1 is ENHRY, CDR2 SYGVKD, per germline. CDR3 sequence: CAISRQGNYEQYF. In nucleotides, the CDR3 is TGTGCCATCAGTCGACAGGGGAACTACGAGCAGTACTTC.

This clonotype was seen once. A read error may produce the germline difference seen at one junction end. The gene calls are TRBV20-1 and TRBJ2-1; D possibly corresponds to TRBD2 (7 bases). Per the germline V gene, CDR1 is DFQATT and CDR2 is SNEGSKA (reference sequence). This CDR3 has 16 residues. CDR3 in DNA: TGCTGTGCTCCCCCTAAGGGGGGGGGAAACTACAATGAGCAGTTCTTC. It codes for CCAPPKGGGNYNEQFF.

The genes are TRBV11-2 and TRBJ1-1; D is possibly TRBD1 (5 bases). CDR3 size: 14 residues. V lost 1 base and J lost 4, with 10 bases in between. CDR1 SGHAT and CDR2 FQNNGV come from the germline V gene. CDR3 protein: CASSLGGFATEAFF. The CDR3 DNA follows: TGTGCCAGCAGCTTAGGGGGGTTTGCCACTGAAGCTTTCTTT.

There are a few counts of this clonotype. The genes are TRBV18 and TRBJ2-7, with 12 positions matching TRBD2. Trimming cost V 3 bases and J 7 bases; bases outside gene matches: 13. This CDR3 spans 17 amino acids. The germline CDR1 and CDR2 sequences are KGHSH and LQKENI. CDR3 in DNA: TGTGCCAGCTCACCCCTTTCGCTAGCGGGAGGGTCTGGGGAGCAGTACTTC. It translates to CASSPLSLAGGSGEQYF.

The gene calls are TRBV6-5 and TRBJ2-2; D possibly uses TRBD1 or TRBD2 (5 bases each). V lost 0 bases to trimming and J lost 0 bases, with 8 bases between them. Looked up from germline, CDR1 is MNHEY and CDR2 is SVGAGI. The CDR3 has 16 amino acids. As DNA, the CDR3 is TGTGCCAGCAGTTACTCAGAGGGGCCGAACACCGGGGAGCTGTTTTTT. Its protein product is CASSYSEGPNTGELFF.

About this clonotype: A read error may be the cause here, since a much bigger clone is one base away. Lacking the conserved final phenylalanine or tryptophan, this CDR3 likely reflects a read error. This chain joins TRBV20-1 and TRBJ2-1, with 8 nucleotides matching TRBD2. CDR3 length equals 16 residues. The V gene's germline CDR1 is DFQATT and CDR2 SNEGSKA (reference sequence). The V gene end was trimmed by 0 bases and the J gene end by 9 bases; junction bases not matched to a gene: 13. This chain's CDR3 is CSARDSGARGRSEQFL. The CDR3 DNA reads TGCAGTGCTAGAGATAGCGGGGCTCGAGGTCGGAGTGAGCAGTTCTTG.

This clonotype was seen a few times. CDR3 coding DNA: TGTGCCAGCAGCCCCAGCGTAGGACGGAGGTATTTT. Amino acid sequence: CASSPSVGRRYF. V usage is TRBV7-2 and J usage is TRBJ2-3; D is unresolved. The germline V gene has CDR1 SGHTA and CDR2 FQGNSA. Trimming removed 5 bases at V and 14 bases at J, with 17 bases between. This CDR3 has 12 residues. Drawing the rest from reference TRBV7-2 and TRBJ2-3, the complete variable domain is GAGVSQSPSNKVTEKGKDVELRCDPISGHTALYWYRQSLGQGLEFLIYFQGNSAPDKSGLPSDRFSAERTGGSVSTLTIQRTQQEDSAVYLCASSPSVGRRYFGPGTRLTVL.

This clonotype has only a few counts. V and J are TRBV6-1 and TRBJ1-1, with 8 bases identical to TRBD1. Trimming at V came to 6 bases and at J to 0 bases, leaving 6 bases not matched to a gene. The germline V gene has CDR1 MNHNS and CDR2 SASEGT. The CDR3 spans 15 residues. The CDR3 loop reads CASRSDRALNTEAFF. DNA of the CDR3: TGTGCCAGCAGGTCGGACAGGGCGCTGAACACTGAAGCTTTCTTT.

Only a few counts were recorded for this clonotype. The rearrangement joins TRBV7-2 to TRBJ1-1; D is possibly TRBD1 (5 bases). CDR3 length: 12 amino acids. Germline loops: CDR1 SGHTA, CDR2 FQGNSA. V was clipped by 6 bases and J by 6 bases, with 11 bases between them. The CDR3 sequence: CASRDGGAEAFF. The CDR3 DNA sequence: TGTGCCAGCAGGGATGGAGGGGCTGAAGCTTTCTTT.

The rearrangement joins TRBV24-1 to TRBJ2-1, with a weak D call TRBD2 (5 bases). This CDR3 has 14 amino acids. With 5 bases removed from V and 8 bases from J, the gap between germline ends came to 15 bases. The germline gives CDR1 KGHDR, CDR2 SFDVKD. CDR3 coding DNA: TGTGCCACCAGTGGAGGGATGTCGGCGGATGAGCAGTTCTTC. It specifies CATSGGMSADEQFF.

This clonotype was recorded a few times. The chain is built from TRBV7-2 and TRBJ2-1; 9 bases map to TRBD2. The CDR3 spans 17 residues. The V and J ends lost 1 base and 6 bases, in that order; junction bases with no gene match: 10. In germline, CDR1 is SGHTA, CDR2 FQGNSA. The CDR3 DNA sequence: TGTGCCAGCAGCTTAGGAAGGATGGCTAGCGGGGCCAATGAGCAGTTCTTC. Protein product: CASSLGRMASGANEQFF.